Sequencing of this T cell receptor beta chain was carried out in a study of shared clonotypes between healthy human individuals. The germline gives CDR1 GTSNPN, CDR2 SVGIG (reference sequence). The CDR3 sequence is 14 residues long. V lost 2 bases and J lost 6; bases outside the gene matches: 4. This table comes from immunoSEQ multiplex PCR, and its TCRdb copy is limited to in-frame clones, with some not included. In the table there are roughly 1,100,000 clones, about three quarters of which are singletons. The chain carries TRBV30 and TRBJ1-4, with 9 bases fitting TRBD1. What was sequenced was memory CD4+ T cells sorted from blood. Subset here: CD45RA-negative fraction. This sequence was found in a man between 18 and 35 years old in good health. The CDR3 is CAWSPRDRDEKLFF. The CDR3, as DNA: TGTGCCTGGAGTCCCAGGGACAGGGATGAAAAACTGTTTTTT.